Below, 20 T cell receptor beta chains from the same sample are listed, as sequenced in a study of OX40 agonist ivuxolimab in advanced cancers. Only in-frame clones appear in the TCRdb table, and some are missing; sequencing was by immunoSEQ multiplex PCR. The table shows around 67,000 clones, with over 70% occurring only once. The sample was CD4+ or CD8+ T cells sorted from blood, taken in a trial of the OX40 agonist ivuxolimab. The receptors stem from an adult with an advanced solid tumor such as melanoma, head and neck, liver or kidney cancer.

The table lists this clone with a few counts. This rearrangement joins TRBV2 to TRBJ1-4; D ambiguous. The CDR3 runs 11 residues. V lost 7 bases to trimming and J lost 7 bases, with 7 bases between them. Germline V lookup: CDR1 SNHLY, CDR2 FYNNEI. The DNA for the CDR3 is TGTGCCAGCAAACAAGCTGAAAAACTGTTTTTT. It translates to CASKQAEKLFF.

The chain joins TRBV11-2 to TRBJ2-3; D not certain. This CDR3 has 13 amino acids. Germline V gene lookup returns CDR1 SGHAT and CDR2 FQNNGV. Trimming took 0 bases from V and 8 from J, leaving 9 bases between them. The CDR3 region has the DNA TGTGCCAGCAGCTTAGAAAGCCAAGGTACGCAGTATTTT. This codes for CASSLESQGTQYF. Full variable domain (outside the CDR3, taken from reference TRBV11-2 and TRBJ2-3): EAGVAQSPRYKIIEKRQSVAFWCNPISGHATLYWYQQILGQGPKLLIQFQNNGVVDDSQLPKDRFSAERLKGVDSTLKIQPAKLEDSAVYLCASSLESQGTQYFGPGTRLTVL.

J is TRBJ2-5 and V is TRBV11-1, with TRBD1 identical over 9 bases. Looked up from germline, CDR1 is SGHAT and CDR2 is FQDESV (reference sequence). After removal of 2 bases from V and 5 bases from J, the junction contained 3 bases not matched to a gene. This CDR3 spans 14 amino acids. CDR3 amino acids: CASSLYGTGETQYF. CDR3 DNA sequence: TGTGCCAGCAGCTTATACGGGACAGGGGAGACCCAGTACTTC.

The chain couples TRBV30 to TRBJ2-5; no reliable D call. Trimming pared 3 bases from V and 5 bases from J, leaving 13 bases between. The germline gives CDR1 GTSNPN, CDR2 SVGIG (reference sequence). This CDR3 has 13 residues. This CDR3 is CAWSSSLGETQYF. The CDR3, as DNA: TGTGCCTGGAGCTCATCCCTTGGGGAGACCCAGTACTTC.

The chain couples TRBV7-2 to TRBJ2-1; D gene ambiguous. The CDR3 is 11 residues long. Germline V gene lookup returns CDR1 SGHTA and CDR2 FQGNSA. The V end lost 2 bases, the J end lost 6 bases, and 2 bases lay between the germline ends. CDR3 nucleotide sequence: TGTGCCAGCAGCTTAACCAATGAGCAGTTCTTC. Amino acids: CASSLTNEQFF. The whole variable domain, filled in from reference TRBV7-2 and TRBJ2-1, reads GAGVSQSPSNKVTEKGKDVELRCDPISGHTALYWYRQSLGQGLEFLIYFQGNSAPDKSGLPSDRFSAERTGGSVSTLTIQRTQQEDSAVYLCASSLTNEQFFGPGTRLTVL.

The chain carries TRBV4-1 and TRBJ1-1, with unresolved D. Germline CDR1 is MGHRA and CDR2 is YSYEKL. Trimming removed 4 bases at V and 6 bases at J, with 12 bases between. The CDR3 is made up of 13 amino acids. The CDR3 coding sequence is TGCGCCAGCAGCCCGGACGTGGCGGCTGAAGCTTTCTTT. Its translation is CASSPDVAAEAFF.

The chain couples TRBV19 to TRBJ1-2; 7 bases are a match to TRBD1. The CDR3 runs to 15 residues. V lost 4 bases, J lost 8 bases, and 13 bases stayed unmatched. Germline values: CDR1 LNHDA, CDR2 SQIVND (reference sequence). CDR3 in amino acids: CASSTLQGGAIGYTF. CDR3 nucleotide sequence: TGTGCCAGTAGTACCCTCCAAGGGGGCGCGATAGGCTACACCTTC.

The rearrangement uses TRBV5-1 and TRBJ2-2; 8 bases match TRBD2. The CDR3 loop spans 15 amino acids. In germline, CDR1 is SGHRS, CDR2 YFSETQ. The ends lost 0 bases at V and 5 bases at J; junction bases unmatched: 3. The CDR3 region has the DNA TGCGCCAGCAGCTTGGGTAGCGGGGAGACCGGGGAGCTGTTTTTT. Its translation is CASSLGSGETGELFF.

The genes are TRBV5-1 and TRBJ1-2, with D hard to call. The ends were cut back, 0 bases at V and 9 bases at J, with 15 bases in the middle. Germline assignment: CDR1 SGHRS and CDR2 YFSETQ. CDR3 length: 14 residues. The CDR3 DNA sequence: TGCGCCAGCAGCTTGGCCAATCCCCCTGAGAGCTACACCTTC. This gives the protein CASSLANPPESYTF.

This chain joins TRBV5-1 and TRBJ2-1, with D possibly TRBD2 on 6 matching bases. The ends were cut back, 1 base at V and 4 bases at J, with 12 bases in the middle. Germline V lookup: CDR1 SGHRS, CDR2 YFSETQ. The CDR3 spans 15 residues. CDR3 in amino acids: CASSLSGESYNEQFF. The CDR3, as DNA: TGCGCCAGCAGCTTGTCGGGGGAAAGTTACAATGAGCAGTTCTTC.

The chain carries TRBV30 and TRBJ1-6; D ambiguous. Trimming took 4 bases from V and 8 from J, leaving 12 bases between them. The CDR3 consists of 13 residues. In germline, CDR1 is GTSNPN, CDR2 SVGIG (reference sequence). The CDR3 protein is CAWKPSPDSPLHF. CDR3 DNA sequence: TGTGCCTGGAAACCCTCCCCGGATTCACCCCTCCACTTT.

The chain employs TRBV11-3 and TRBJ2-1; tentatively, D is TRBD1 (6 bases). CDR3 length: 11 amino acids. Germline values: CDR1 SGHNT, CDR2 YENEEA. Trimming left V 5 bases short and J 9 bases short, with 8 bases between. The CDR3 loop is CASSRGIEQFF. The CDR3 region has the DNA TGTGCCAGCAGCAGGGGGATTGAGCAGTTCTTC.

This clone was recorded only once. The V call is TRBV7-3, the J call TRBJ2-1, with 7 bases identical to TRBD2. The CDR3 has 16 amino acids. Germline trimming cut 5 bases from V and 3 bases from J; bases unmatched to any gene: 10. The germline V gene has CDR1 SGHTA and CDR2 FQGTGA. CDR3 protein: CASSPRAGVNYNEQFF. For the CDR3, the DNA is TGTGCCAGCAGCCCTCGGGCGGGGGTCAACTACAATGAGCAGTTCTTC.

This chain uses TRBV19 with TRBJ1-5; D gene uncertain. The CDR3 extends over 14 amino acids. From germline, CDR1 is LNHDA and CDR2 SQIVND (reference sequence). Between the trimmed V and J ends, which lost 1 base and 7 bases, there was a span of 11 bases. The CDR3 is CASSIGSKIQPQHF. CDR3 coding DNA: TGTGCCAGTAGTATAGGTTCGAAGATACAGCCCCAGCATTTT.

The J gene is TRBJ2-5, the V gene TRBV29-1; 8 bases match TRBD2. V shed 4 bases and J 1 base; nucleotides not matched to a gene: 14. Germline loops: CDR1 SQVTM, CDR2 ANQGSEA. The CDR3 runs 17 residues. The CDR3 nucleotides read TGCAGCGTTGTGGCCGGGAGGGGGGGGTCGGTCCAAGAGACCCAGTACTTC. Translating it yields CSVVAGRGGSVQETQYF.

The CDR3 loop reads CASSDWGGGNEQFF. CDR3 bases: TGTGCCAGCAGTGACTGGGGGGGCGGCAATGAGCAGTTCTTC. The genes are TRBV6-1 and TRBJ2-1; maybe TRBD2 (7 bases). Germline V CDR1 and CDR2: MNHNS, SASEGT. V was trimmed by 3 bases and J by 6 bases, leaving 12 bases between them. This CDR3 spans 14 amino acids.

The gene calls are TRBV6-5 and TRBJ1-5; TRBD1 is a possible D gene (5 bases). The CDR3 covers 14 residues. Germline V CDR1 and CDR2: MNHEY, SVGAGI. Trimming stripped 4 bases from V and 7 bases from J, with 14 bases between. CDR3 protein: CASSFGQGRQPQHF. For the CDR3, the DNA is TGTGCCAGCAGTTTTGGCCAGGGCAGGCAGCCCCAGCATTTT.

The rearrangement uses TRBV7-2 and TRBJ2-5; a possible D gene is TRBD2 (6 bases). Looked up from germline, CDR1 is SGHTA and CDR2 is FQGNSA. The CDR3 sequence is 13 residues long. Trimming removed 5 bases from V and 2 bases from J, with 9 bases in between. CDR3 DNA: TGTGCCAGCAGCCGCGGGACTCAAGAGACCCAGTACTTC. Translation: CASSRGTQETQYF.

This chain connects TRBV7-2 to TRBJ2-3; D gene unclear. The CDR3 totals 12 residues. Looked up from germline, CDR1 is SGHTA and CDR2 is FQGNSA. V was shortened by 5 bases and J by 2 bases, with 5 bases between the two germline ends. The DNA of the CDR3 is TGTGCCAGCAGCCCATTCACAGATACGCAGTATTTT. It encodes CASSPFTDTQYF. Full variable domain (outside the CDR3, taken from reference TRBV7-2 and TRBJ2-3): GAGVSQSPSNKVTEKGKDVELRCDPISGHTALYWYRQSLGQGLEFLIYFQGNSAPDKSGLPSDRFSAERTGGSVSTLTIQRTQQEDSAVYLCASSPFTDTQYFGPGTRLTVL.

This clone has only a few counts. At the DNA level, this CDR3 is encoded by other sequences in the same sample as well. The V gene is TRBV9, the J gene TRBJ1-2; 10 bases match TRBD1. Germline V gene data show CDR1 as SGDLS and CDR2 as YYNGEE. CDR3 size: 15 residues. V gave up 1 base and J gave up 2 bases; unmatched junction bases: 2. Here the CDR3 DNA reads TGTGCCAGCAGCGTAACGGGACAGGGGAACTATGGCTACACCTTC. It is translated as CASSVTGQGNYGYTF.